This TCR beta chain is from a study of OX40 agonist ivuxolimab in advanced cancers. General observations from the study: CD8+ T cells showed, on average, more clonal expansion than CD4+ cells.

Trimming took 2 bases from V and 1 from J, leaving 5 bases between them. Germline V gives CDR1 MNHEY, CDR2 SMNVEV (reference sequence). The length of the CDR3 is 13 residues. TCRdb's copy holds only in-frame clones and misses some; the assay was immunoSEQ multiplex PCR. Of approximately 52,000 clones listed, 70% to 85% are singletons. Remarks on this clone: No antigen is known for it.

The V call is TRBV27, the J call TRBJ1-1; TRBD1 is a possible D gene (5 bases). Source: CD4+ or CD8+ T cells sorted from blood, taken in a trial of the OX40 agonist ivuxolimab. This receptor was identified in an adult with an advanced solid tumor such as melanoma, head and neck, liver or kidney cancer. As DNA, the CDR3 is TGTGCCAGCAGTTTACAGGGGAACACTGAAGCTTTCTTT. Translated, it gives CASSLQGNTEAFF.